The T cell receptor beta chain under discussion was sequenced for a study of blood T cell repertoires in COVID-19. Original analysis: Counts of nucleated cells, estimated from reference gene primer amplification, were obtained. Method: immunoSEQ multiplex PCR; TCRdb's copy keeps in-frame clones and lacks some. V and J calls and clone size are those listed in that table; D and trimming were worked out from the DNA. The data contain about 78,000 clones, roughly 86% of them singletons. Germline CDR1 MDHEN, CDR2 SYDVKM. The V and J ends lost 6 bases and 1 base respectively, with 9 bases between them. The CDR3 loop spans 13 amino acids.

This receptor was identified in a man in his forties or fifties with active or convalescent COVID-19. The rearrangement links TRBV28 to TRBJ1-2; the D gene is possibly TRBD1 (5 bases). Sequencing was done on a sample of peripheral blood. CDR3 residues: CASSRGDNYGYTF. The DNA of the CDR3 is TGTGCCAGCAGCCGGGGGGATAACTATGGCTACACCTTC.